The following is a TCR beta chain sequence with its context. As yet, its antigen is unknown. Produced via immunoSEQ multiplex PCR; TCRdb's table is partial and in-frame only. The repertoire includes tens of thousands of clones, roughly 80% of them detected once, and approximately 2.8% sits in the top ten. Time point indicated: week 5, during vaccination. A single vaccine dose contained 300 ug of mutant IDH1 20-mer peptide, and topical imiquimod was used with it. The data originate from a study of a mutant IDH1 vaccine in newly diagnosed glioma. Study at large: Either 4-6 weeks after radiotherapy alone or alongside temozolomide, vaccination was begun. Previous care, which was radiotherapy, temozolomide, or both, most often involved both.

The CDR3 runs to 14 residues. Per the germline V gene, CDR1 is SGHRS and CDR2 is YFSETQ. V was cut by 4 bases and J by 3 bases, with 10 bases left in between. V usage is TRBV5-1 and J usage is TRBJ1-4, with D unresolved. The sample consisted of PBMCs, taken from a glioma patient whose treatment included an IDH1 peptide vaccine. The sequence came from a woman aged 18-29 years with glioma. Some clones in this sample may be carry-over from other donors' samples. In nucleotides, the CDR3 is TGCGCCAGCAGCCCGTCGGAGGCTAATGAAAAACTGTTTTTT. Its translation: CASSPSEANEKLFF. Based on the CDR3 plus reference TRBV5-1 and TRBJ1-4, the full variable domain is KAGVTQTPRYLIKTRGQQVTLSCSPISGHRSVSWYQQTPGQGLQFLFEYFSETQRNKGNFPGRFSGRQFSNSRSEMNVSTLELGDSALYLCASSPSEANEKLFFGSGTQLSVL.